This T cell receptor (beta chain) was documented in a study of Ad26.COV2.S vaccination and SARS-CoV-2 variants. General observations from the study: Greater spike-specific TCR breadth was seen in vaccine recipients than in placebo recipients.

V lost 1 base and J lost 16, with 17 bases in between. CDR1 SEHNR and CDR2 FQNEAQ come from the germline V gene (reference sequence). This CDR3 is built from 13 residues. About this clone itself: Its specificity is unknown.

The method was immunoSEQ multiplex PCR; TCRdb's version includes in-frame clones alone and lacks a portion of them. This sample yields about 350,000 clones, of which more than 85% are seen a single time; approximately 5% belongs to the top ten. Stated treatment: about 20 received Ad26.COV2.S at low or high dose, single or two shots; 5 received placebo; per-sample allocation not given. Collection of samples fell on day 63 after the first vaccine or placebo injection. This specimen was peripheral blood, taken in a trial of Ad26.COV2.S vaccine versus placebo. This clonotype was obtained from a person between 18 and 59 years old who received the Ad26.COV2.S COVID-19 vaccine or a placebo. This chain joins TRBV7-9 and TRBJ2-1; a weak D match, TRBD1 (6 bases). DNA of the CDR3: TGTGCCAGCAGCTTAGACTTACAGGGCTTCTACTTCTTC. It is translated as CASSLDLQGFYFF.